The TCR beta chain described here comes from a study of cytotoxic CD8 clonotypes in ibrutinib-treated CLL (dated by TCRdb to the early 2020s). With respect to the entire study: The cohort was composed of some twelve relapsed/refractory and approximately 16 treatment-naive patients; IGHV unmutated status was identified in 17 patients. Responses were partial in around 25 patients and complete in 2; after median around 66 months follow-up, about 15 stayed in remission and about twelve progressed. The response samples were drawn at a median of approximately 11 months into treatment, with a range of roughly 6 to 36 months. Samples averaged 255,043 productive templates and approximately 100,000 productive rearrangements. Of the 90 or so participants in the trial, about two dozen had longitudinal samples available. Cryopreserved peripheral blood mononuclear cells were obtained prior to treatment, at the time of response, and at either disease progression or sustained remission. Every remission and progressive disease sample was obtained while ibrutinib was still being received by the patients. What the work shows at the level of the full study, not this receptor alone: Sampling times were not matched between sustained-remission and progressing patients, and lymph node repertoires were not studied. At ibrutinib response clonality went up, during sustained remission it held steady, and at progression it dropped back toward baseline. Baseline clonality was found to be higher than that of age-matched healthy donors and was strongly correlated with circulating CD8+ T-cell counts. Public clonotypes were rare and either shrank or stayed stable during treatment, and the rise in clonality at ibrutinib response reflected expansion of private clonotypes.

The time point tag for this specimen amounts to: around 2 years on ibrutinib. For TCR beta library preparation, approximately 2.2 micrograms of genomic DNA were isolated from cryopreserved PBMCs. Longitudinal blood samples from CLL patients on ibrutinib monotherapy were analyzed using high-throughput TCR beta sequencing. The patients were enrolled in a single-center, open-label phase 2 trial of ibrutinib monotherapy. This clone was recorded a few times. Its antigen is still unknown. No base-level quality is on record; no much larger clone is a single base apart. Trimmed from V: 5 bases; trimmed from J: 2 bases; junction bases lacking a gene match: 7. CDR1 SGHVS and CDR2 FQNEAQ were looked up in the germline V gene. Reading from cysteine to phenylalanine, the CDR3 counts 16 amino acids. CDR3 DNA is the only sequence kept; it has 48 bases, read in frame from the first base. On a MiSeq, deep resolution sequencing aimed for a depth between 1 in 1 million and 1 in 200,000 T cells, with each clonotype covered about 9.2x on average. The immunoSEQ hsTCRB Kit was used to generate the TCR beta libraries. Per the original workflow: The data were analyzed with ImmunoSEQ Analyzer and ImmunoSEQ Data Assistant, and V, D and J gene assignments followed IMGT definitions. Clonality, which ranges from 0 to 1, was calculated by subtracting the normalized Shannon entropy of productive rearrangement frequencies from one. Only overrepresented clonotypes making up at least 0.05% of each patient's repertoire were included in the public clonotype analysis. Around 14 repertoires from age-matched healthy donors, obtained from immuneACCESS, served as clonality controls. The clones in this table, taken by TCRdb from immuneACCESS, are in-frame only. Not every clone is retained; where verified, under half of the shortfall comes from an unresolved V gene, and the cause of the rest is unknown. The V and J calls and clone size are taken from that table; D and trimming were inferred from the DNA. A total of 100,000 to 150,000 clones appear in this sample, around 85% of them only once. Together, the top ten hold about 2.1% of the sample.

This chain is built from TRBV7-8 and TRBJ2-3, and TRBD2 matches 10 of the central bases. The sequencing used PBMCs, collected after 24 months of ibrutinib treatment. The clonotype originates from a human donor with chronic lymphocytic leukemia. The DNA is TGTGCCAGCAGCATGTATAGCGGGGGGATCACAGATACGCAGTATTTT. Its amino acids are CASSMYSGGITDTQYF.